The next 7 T cell receptor beta chains were all read from a single sample in a study of cytomegalovirus exposure and HLA in healthy donors (dated by TCRdb to about 2017). Receptors were amplified or captured by the immunoSEQ multiplex PCR assay. For the multiplex PCR, a mixture combining 60 forward primers for TCR Vbeta segments and 13 reverse primers for TCR Jbeta segments was used. TCRdb provides this immuneACCESS table in a form limited to in-frame rearrangements. Some clones are lacking; in checked studies, under half of them reflect an unresolved V gene, and why the rest are absent is not known. The sample profile shows 150,000 or so clones; roughly 70% of them were found once. The ten largest clones add up to around 4.5% of the sample. Sequencing input: PBMCs. The source is a young man in good health and CMV-seropositive.

This clone was counted only a few times. J is TRBJ2-5 and V is TRBV2; 10 bases line up with TRBD1. The CDR3 is 17 residues long. Germline values: CDR1 SNHLY, CDR2 FYNNEI. V was pared by 6 bases and J by 3 bases, with 13 bases of the junction left unmatched. In nucleotides, the CDR3 is TGTGCCAGCAGAATACCCGGACAGGGGGGAAACGAAGAGACCCAGTACTTC. This gives the protein CASRIPGQGGNEETQYF.

This clone was seen a handful of times. The chain has TRBV27 and TRBJ1-1, with a tentative D call TRBD1 (6 bases). V was cut by 2 bases and J by 4 bases, with 11 bases left in between. The CDR3 loop spans 14 amino acids. CDR1 MNHEY and CDR2 SMNVEV come from the germline V gene (reference sequence). The CDR3 loop is CASSLRTGSTEAFF. In nucleotides, the CDR3 is TGTGCCAGCAGTTTACGCACAGGGAGCACTGAAGCTTTCTTT.

This chain uses TRBV11-2 with TRBJ2-7; the D gene is possibly TRBD1 (5 bases). The V and J ends lost 2 bases and 3 bases respectively, with 8 bases between them. Germline CDR1 reads SGHAT; CDR2 reads FQNNGV. The CDR3 contains 13 residues. The CDR3 sequence is CASSLTGVYEQYF. CDR3 nucleotide sequence: TGTGCCAGCAGCTTAACAGGAGTCTACGAGCAGTACTTC.

The CDR3 DNA reads TGTGCCAGCAGTCGAACAGGGATGGACGGCAATCAGCCCCAGCATTTT. Translated: CASSRTGMDGNQPQHF. The chain is built from TRBV2 and TRBJ1-5, with D possibly matching TRBD1 (6 bases). Trimming left V 5 bases short and J 2 bases short, with 16 bases between. CDR1 and CDR2 (germline): SNHLY, FYNNEI. This CDR3 is built from 16 residues.

The V and J genes are TRBV28 and TRBJ1-3; D is uncertain. The V end lost 3 bases, the J end lost 4 bases, and 10 bases lay between the germline ends. Looked up from germline, CDR1 is MDHEN and CDR2 is SYDVKM. There are 14 residues in the CDR3. In nucleotides, the CDR3 is TGTGCCAGCAGTTTTTCAGGCGCCGGAAACACCATATATTTT. Its protein is CASSFSGAGNTIYF.

The chain employs TRBV18 and TRBJ1-5; unclear D gene. CDR1 and CDR2 (germline): KGHSH, LQKENI. Trimming cost V 2 bases and J 9 bases, with 17 bases left between them. The CDR3 runs 15 residues. CDR3 sequence reads: CASSPIGSPTGPQHF. The CDR3, as DNA: TGTGCCAGCTCACCAATAGGTTCTCCCACGGGGCCCCAGCATTTT.

This rearrangement joins TRBV30 to TRBJ2-3; D perhaps matches TRBD2 (5 bases). V was pared by 3 bases and J by 3 bases, with 13 bases between. Germline V lookup: CDR1 GTSNPN, CDR2 SVGIG (reference sequence). The CDR3 runs 14 residues. The chain's CDR3 is CAWSNPRRTDTQYF. CDR3 coding DNA: TGTGCCTGGAGCAACCCGAGGAGGACAGATACGCAGTATTTT.